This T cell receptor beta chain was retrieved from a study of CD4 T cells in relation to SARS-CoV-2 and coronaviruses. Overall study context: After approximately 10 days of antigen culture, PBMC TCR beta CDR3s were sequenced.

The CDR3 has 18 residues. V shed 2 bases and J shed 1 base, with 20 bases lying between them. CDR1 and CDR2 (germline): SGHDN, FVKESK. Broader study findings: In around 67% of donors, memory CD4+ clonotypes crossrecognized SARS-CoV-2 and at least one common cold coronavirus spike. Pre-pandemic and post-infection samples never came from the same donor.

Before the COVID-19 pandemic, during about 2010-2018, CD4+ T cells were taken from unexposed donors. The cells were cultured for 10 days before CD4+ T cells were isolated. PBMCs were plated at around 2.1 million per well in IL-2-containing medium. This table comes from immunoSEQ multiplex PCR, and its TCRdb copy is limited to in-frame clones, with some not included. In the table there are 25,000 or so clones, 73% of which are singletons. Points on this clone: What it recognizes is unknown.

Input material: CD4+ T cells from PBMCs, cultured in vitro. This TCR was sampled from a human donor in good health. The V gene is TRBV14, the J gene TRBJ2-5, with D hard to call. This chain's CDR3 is CASSQLPSWRAGQETQYF. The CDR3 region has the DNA TGTGCCAGCAGCCAACTCCCCTCCTGGAGAGCCGGCCAAGAGACCCAGTACTTC. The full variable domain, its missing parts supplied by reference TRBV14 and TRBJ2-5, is EAGVTQFPSHSVIEKGQTVTLRCDPISGHDNLYWYRRVMGKEIKFLLHFVKESKQDESGMPNNRFLAERTGGTYSTLKVQPAELEDSGVYFCASSQLPSWRAGQETQYFGPGTRLLVL.